The 9 T cell receptor beta chains below were found in one sample sequenced in a study of PD-1 blockade in classical Hodgkin lymphoma. Following autologous stem cell transplantation, relapse occurred in every patient, and exposure to brentuximab vedotin varied. Generated by immunoSEQ multiplex PCR, the TCRdb table keeps only in-frame clones and is missing some. The repertoire has 90,000 to 100,000 clones, 80% to 95% of them found once; the top ten carry less than 3%. Material: peripheral blood mononuclear cells (PBMCs), obtained at baseline. These receptors were obtained from a human donor with classical Hodgkin lymphoma.

The chain links TRBV7-2 to TRBJ1-1, with 8 bases that match TRBD1. The CDR3 length is 14 residues. V was clipped by 3 bases and J by 2 bases; unmatched bases: 2. Per the germline V gene, CDR1 is SGHTA and CDR2 is FQGNSA. In nucleotides, the CDR3 is TGTGCCAGCAGCTTGGACAGGGCTAACACTGAAGCTTTCTTT. Translation gives CASSLDRANTEAFF.

This clone came up a few times. CDR3: CAWSKTMNTEAFF. The DNA for the CDR3 is TGTGCCTGGAGTAAGACCATGAACACTGAAGCTTTCTTT. The J gene is TRBJ1-1, the V gene TRBV30, with D unresolved. Germline CDR1 GTSNPN, CDR2 SVGIG (reference sequence). V was clipped by 2 bases and J by 0 bases, with 7 bases between them. CDR3 length equals 13 residues. The full variable domain, its missing parts supplied by reference TRBV30 and TRBJ1-1, is SQTIHQWPATLVQPVGSPLSLECTVEGTSNPNLYWYRQAAGRGLQLLFYSVGIGQISSEVPQNLSASRPQDRQFILSSKKLLLSDSGFYLCAWSKTMNTEAFFGQGTRLTVV.

This clone is a singleton in its sample. Here the CDR3 DNA reads TGTGCCAGCAGCCGATTGGTCGCAGGGACTAGCGGGCCCCGGGGGGAGCAGTTCTTC. It codes for CASSRLVAGTSGPRGEQFF. The rearrangement joins TRBV5-6 to TRBJ2-1; 12 nucleotides agree with TRBD2. CDR1 and CDR2 from the germline V gene are SGHDT and YYEEEE. Losses at the gene ends were 4 bases for V and 10 bases for J; bases not matched to a gene: 21. This CDR3 spans 19 amino acids.

V gene TRBV11-2 combines with J gene TRBJ1-4; the D is unclear. Germline V gene lookup returns CDR1 SGHAT and CDR2 FQNNGV. Between the trimmed V and J ends, which lost 2 bases and 6 bases, there was a span of 7 bases. The CDR3 sequence is 13 residues long. Here the CDR3 reads CASSLLDDEKLFF. Here the CDR3 DNA reads TGTGCCAGCAGCTTATTGGACGATGAAAAACTGTTTTTT.

V usage is TRBV19 and J usage is TRBJ1-1, with D possibly TRBD1 on 5 matching bases. The CDR3 has 13 amino acids. Germline lookup yields CDR1 LNHDA and CDR2 SQIVND (reference sequence). Between the trimmed V and J ends, which lost 4 bases and 3 bases, there was a span of 9 bases. CDR3 nucleotides: TGTGCCAGTAGTACCGAAGGGGACACTGAAGCTTTCTTT. This translates into CASSTEGDTEAFF. The whole variable domain, remainder taken from reference TRBV19 and TRBJ1-1, is DGGITQSPKYLFRKEGQNVTLSCEQNLNHDAMYWYRQDPGQGLRLIYYSQIVNDFQKGDIAEGYSVSREKKESFPLTVTSAQKNPTAFYLCASSTEGDTEAFFGQGTRLTVV.

This clone has only one observation. The chain is built from TRBV5-4 and TRBJ2-7, with TRBD2 matching 15 bases. This CDR3 has 16 residues. Germline V gene sequence: CDR1 SGHNT, CDR2 YYREEE (reference sequence). Trimming took 3 bases from V and 2 from J; bases not matched to a gene: 3. CDR3 DNA sequence: TGTGCCAGCAGCTGGGGACTAGCGGGAGGCGCCTACGAGCAGTACTTC. Residues: CASSWGLAGGAYEQYF.

The chain couples TRBV7-8 to TRBJ2-7; 9 nucleotides agree with TRBD1. Unmatched junction bases numbered 15, after V lost 4 bases and J lost 2 bases. The CDR3 is 18 residues long. The germline gives CDR1 SGHVS, CDR2 FQNEAQ. The CDR3 protein is CASSSVALTRQGAYEQYF. DNA of the CDR3: TGTGCCAGCAGCTCAGTGGCCCTGACCCGACAGGGGGCCTACGAGCAGTACTTC.

CDR3 region: CASSFSRGAGPTYEQYF. Written as DNA, the CDR3 is TGTGCCAGCAGTTTTTCCCGGGGGGCAGGGCCGACCTACGAGCAGTACTTC. This chain links TRBV28 with TRBJ2-7, with TRBD2 as a possible D gene (7 bases). CDR1 and CDR2 (germline): MDHEN, SYDVKM. V lost 3 bases and J lost 2, with 20 bases in between. The CDR3 has 17 amino acids.

CDR3 coding DNA: TGTGCCTGGAGTGTACGGGGGCCGGAGTACTTC. Encoded protein: CAWSVRGPEYF. The rearrangement joins TRBV30 to TRBJ2-7; D may be TRBD1 or TRBD2 (6 bases each). The V and J ends lost 0 bases and 11 bases respectively, with 11 bases between them. CDR1 is GTSNPN, CDR2 SVGIG, per germline (reference sequence). The CDR3 runs to 11 residues.